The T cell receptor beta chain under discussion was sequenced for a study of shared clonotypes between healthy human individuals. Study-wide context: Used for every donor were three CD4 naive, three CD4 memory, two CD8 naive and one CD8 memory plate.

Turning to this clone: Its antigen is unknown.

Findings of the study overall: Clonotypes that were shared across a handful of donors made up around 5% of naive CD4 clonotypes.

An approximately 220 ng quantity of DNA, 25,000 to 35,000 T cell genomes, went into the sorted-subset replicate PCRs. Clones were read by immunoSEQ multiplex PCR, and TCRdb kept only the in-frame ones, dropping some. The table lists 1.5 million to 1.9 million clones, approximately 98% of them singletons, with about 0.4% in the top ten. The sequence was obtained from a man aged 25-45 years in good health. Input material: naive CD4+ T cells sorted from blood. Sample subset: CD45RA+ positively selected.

CDR3 in amino acids: CASSGALSYEQYF. DNA for the CDR3: TGTGCCAGCTCAGGCGCCCTCTCCTACGAGCAGTACTTC. The chain recombines TRBV18 with TRBJ2-7; no reliable D call. CDR3 length equals 13 residues. The V and J ends lost 5 bases and 0 bases respectively, with 8 bases between them. Per the germline V gene, CDR1 is KGHSH and CDR2 is LQKENI.